This T cell receptor (beta chain) was sequenced during a study of blood T cell repertoires in COVID-19. Study-level background: The United States, Italy and Spain provided the acute and convalescent COVID-19 samples. Sources were T cells, B-cell-depleted T cells, or PBMCs; the material itself was cDNA or gDNA.

Method: immunoSEQ multiplex PCR; TCRdb's copy keeps in-frame clones and lacks some. Of approximately 72,000 clones listed, nearly 90% are singletons. Trimming cost V 3 bases and J 1 base; bases outside gene matches: 8. The CDR3 spans 15 residues. Germline V gene sequence: CDR1 SQVTM, CDR2 ANQGSEA. The receptor comes from a man aged 45-60 years with acute or convalescent COVID-19. The sample was peripheral blood. V and J are TRBV29-1 and TRBJ2-7; 8 nucleotides line up with TRBD1. For the CDR3, the DNA is TGCAGCGTTGATCTGTGGACAGGGCCTTCCTACGAGCAGTACTTC. It is translated as CSVDLWTGPSYEQYF.